Presented here are 8 T cell receptor beta chains from one specimen sequenced in a study of T-cell memory formation after mild COVID-19. TCRdb called the 5' RACE reads again in MiXCR, with one record for every CDR3 protein. The sample has about 470,000 distinct CDR3 sequences; 25% are singletons. The sequencing input was PBMCs or a T cell subset sorted from them (not recorded which). The source of these receptors is an adult woman who had mild COVID-19 (a few samples of this study predate the infection). Cell type and time point are not known.

The gene calls are TRBV7-9 and TRBJ1-6; 8 nucleotides agree with TRBD1. The CDR3 covers 16 residues. J lost 6 bases, V lost 3 bases, and 7 bases had no gene match. The germline V gene encodes CDR1 SEHNR and CDR2 FQNEAQ (reference sequence). The CDR3 protein is CASSFTQTGVNSPLHF. The DNA for the CDR3 is TGTGCCAGCAGCTTCACCCAGACAGGGGTTAATTCACCCCTCCACTTT.

This clonotype was counted between two and nine times. The chain recombines TRBV7-9 with TRBJ2-2; the D gene is possibly TRBD1 (5 bases). The CDR3 sequence is 16 residues long. V was cut by 1 base and J by 1 base, with 10 bases left in between. Germline V gene sequence: CDR1 SEHNR, CDR2 FQNEAQ (reference sequence). The CDR3: CASSLVSQGNTGELFF. The CDR3 DNA sequence: TGTGCCAGCAGCTTAGTGTCTCAGGGGAACACCGGGGAGCTGTTTTTT.

This clonotype was observed a few times. V gene TRBV4-1 combines with J gene TRBJ1-2, with D unresolved. The CDR3 runs to 14 residues. V dropped 0 bases and J dropped 3 bases, with 8 bases sitting between them. Per the germline V gene, CDR1 is MGHRA and CDR2 is YSYEKL. The DNA of the CDR3 is TGCGCCAGCAGCCAAGAGCCCAGAGACTATGGCTACACCTTC. Its protein is CASSQEPRDYGYTF.

J is TRBJ2-1 and V is TRBV12-3 or TRBV12-4, with TRBD1 as a possible D gene (6 bases). This CDR3 region has 15 residues. Trimming stripped 6 bases from V and 3 bases from J, with 15 bases between. The CDR3 loop is CASSHQDRVYNEQFF. In DNA, the CDR3 is TGTGCCAGCAGCCATCAGGACAGAGTCTACAATGAGCAGTTCTTC.

V gene TRBV4-1 combines with J gene TRBJ2-1; D possibly corresponds to TRBD2 (7 bases). V was cut by 0 bases and J by 4 bases, with 10 bases left in between. Germline V lookup: CDR1 MGHRA, CDR2 YSYEKL. This CDR3 has 15 residues. Written as DNA, the CDR3 is TGCGCCAGCAGCCAAGAGCGGGGGCCATACAATGAGCAGTTCTTC. Amino acid sequence: CASSQERGPYNEQFF.

This clonotype was picked up a small number of times. The V call is TRBV6-2 or TRBV6-3, the J call TRBJ2-1, with 9 bases aligning to TRBD2. V gave up 0 bases and J gave up 7 bases; unmatched junction bases: 7. The CDR3 length is 16 residues. CDR1 is MNHEY and CDR2 is SVGEGT in the germline V gene. CDR3 DNA: TGTGCCAGCAGTTACTCGACGCGGGAGGGAGGGAATGAGCAGTTCTTC. The encoded protein is CASSYSTREGGNEQFF.

This chain connects TRBV5-4 to TRBJ2-1; 11 bases align to TRBD2. Germline trimming cut 4 bases from V and 3 bases from J; bases unmatched to any gene: 9. CDR1 and CDR2 (germline): SGHNT, YYREEE (reference sequence). The CDR3 consists of 17 residues. CDR3 sequence reads: CASSPSLAGALYNEQFF. In DNA form, the CDR3 reads TGTGCCAGCAGCCCCTCACTAGCGGGAGCTCTCTACAATGAGCAGTTCTTC.

In its sample, this clonotype was seen a few times. This sequence joins TRBV21-1 and TRBJ2-7. TRBV21-1 represents a pseudogene. CDR3 size: 16 residues. The CDR3 sequence is CASSKRFQVKSYEQYF. CDR3 nucleotides: TGTGCCAGCAGCAAACGGTTCCAGGTAAAGAGCTACGAGCAGTACTTC.